The 23 T cell receptor beta chains below come from one sample, sequenced in a study of shared clonotypes between healthy human individuals. Naive CD8 cells lacked CD45RO and underwent positive selection for CCR7, leaving out terminally differentiated effector memory CD45RA+ cells. Sequenced by immunoSEQ multiplex PCR; TCRdb stores in-frame clones only, minus some. The sample contains millions of clones, 85% to 95% of which appear only once. Sequenced input: naive CD8+ T cells sorted from blood. These receptor sequences come from a young man in good health.

This clone came up a few times. Other DNA sequences from this sample encode an identical CDR3 as well. The DNA of the CDR3 is TGCAGCGTTGAAGAGCAACGAAGCCTCCTGACTTTC. It codes for CSVEEQRSLLTF. The chain employs TRBV29-1 and TRBJ2-6; D remains unclear. The V gene lost 0 bases and the J gene lost 14 bases, with 11 bases spanning the gap. The V gene's germline CDR1 is SQVTM and CDR2 ANQGSEA. The CDR3 sequence is 12 residues long.

J is TRBJ2-7 and V is TRBV4-1, with D unresolved. Per germline, CDR1 MGHRA and CDR2 YSYEKL. CDR3 length: 15 amino acids. V lost 3 bases and J lost 3, with 15 bases in between. The CDR3 sequence is CASSHSHSGRYEQYF. CDR3 nucleotide sequence: TGCGCCAGCAGCCATTCCCACAGTGGCCGCTACGAGCAGTACTTC.

The chain couples TRBV27 to TRBJ1-5, with D hard to call. The CDR3 has 16 residues. The V gene's germline CDR1 is MNHEY and CDR2 SMNVEV (reference sequence). The V and J ends lost 0 bases and 4 bases respectively, with 13 bases between them. The CDR3, as DNA: TGTGCCAGCAGTTTATCTCAACAAGAGTTGAATCAGCCCCAGCATTTT. This sequence encodes CASSLSQQELNQPQHF.

J is TRBJ2-7 and V is TRBV29-1; D not resolved. The V gene's germline CDR1 is SQVTM and CDR2 ANQGSEA. CDR3 length equals 13 residues. V lost 4 bases to trimming and J lost 0 bases, with 10 bases between them. The CDR3 loop reads CSVAGPISYEQYF. Written as DNA, the CDR3 is TGCAGCGTTGCAGGACCGATCTCCTACGAGCAGTACTTC.

The rearrangement joins TRBV7-2 to TRBJ2-5, with D perhaps matching TRBD1 or TRBD2 (5 bases each). This CDR3 contains 13 residues. Trimming cost V 6 bases and J 7 bases, with 15 bases left between them. Per germline, CDR1 SGHTA and CDR2 FQGNSA. DNA for the CDR3: TGTGCCAGCAGGGCAAGGGGAGTTGGGACCCAGTACTTC. Translation: CASRARGVGTQYF.

In the case of this clone: The same CDR3 arises from other DNA sequences in this sample as well. The CDR3 reads CASSPTGTGGYEQYF. The CDR3 DNA follows: TGTGCCAGCAGCCCAACCGGGACAGGGGGCTACGAGCAGTACTTC. This chain links TRBV7-9 with TRBJ2-7; 11 bases are shared with TRBD1. The CDR3 spans 15 residues. Germline loops: CDR1 SEHNR, CDR2 FQNEAQ (reference sequence). The junction had 6 bases not matched to a gene; V was cut back by 5 bases and J by 3 bases.

The chain carries TRBV7-9 and TRBJ2-3; tentative D call: TRBD2 (6 bases). This CDR3 spans 14 amino acids. V dropped 5 bases and J dropped 1 base, with 10 bases sitting between them. Germline CDR1 SEHNR, CDR2 FQNEAQ (reference sequence). Here the CDR3 reads CASSPERGTDTQYF. The CDR3 DNA reads as TGTGCCAGCAGCCCCGAGCGGGGCACAGATACGCAGTATTTT.

The CDR3 DNA follows: TGTGCCACCAGGAAGGACAGGGGCTACGAGCAGTACTTC. Translation: CATRKDRGYEQYF. The chain couples TRBV15 to TRBJ2-7; the match to TRBD1 covers 9 bases. The trim removed 6 bases at V and 3 bases at J, leaving 3 bases unmatched. CDR1 is LNHNV, CDR2 YYDKDF, per germline (reference sequence). The CDR3 is 13 amino acids.

This clone is a singleton in its sample. The chain is built from TRBV4-3 and TRBJ2-2; D gene unclear. This CDR3 is 13 amino acids long. V lost 1 base and J 4 bases, leaving 4 bases between the germline ends. The germline V gene encodes CDR1 LGHNA and CDR2 YSLEER. The CDR3 protein is CASSQGRTGELFF. As DNA, the CDR3 is TGCGCCAGCAGCCAAGGACGCACCGGGGAGCTGTTTTTT.

CDR3 sequence (DNA): TGTGCCATCAGTGGTGAGAGCAATCAGCCCCAGCATTTT. This codes for CAISGESNQPQHF. The rearrangement uses TRBV10-3 and TRBJ1-5; D call uncertain. Between the trimmed V and J ends, which lost 4 bases and 1 base, there was a span of 5 bases. The germline V gene encodes CDR1 ENHRY and CDR2 SYGVKD. CDR3 length: 13 amino acids.

The V gene is TRBV9, the J gene TRBJ2-3, with 9 bases matching TRBD2. Germline V gives CDR1 SGDLS, CDR2 YYNGEE. The CDR3 is 17 residues long. The ends lost 0 bases at V and 6 bases at J; junction bases unmatched: 11. The CDR3 region is CASSVEIAGGPGDTQYF. The CDR3 DNA is TGTGCCAGCAGCGTAGAGATTGCGGGAGGGCCGGGGGATACGCAGTATTTT.

The chain recombines TRBV30 with TRBJ2-3, with TRBD2 matching 8 bases. The CDR3 is 15 amino acids. V lost 1 base to trimming and J lost 4 bases; unmatched junction nucleotides: 7. Germline-derived CDR1 and CDR2 are GTSNPN and SVGIG (reference sequence). The CDR3 region is CAWSGTAGASDTQYF. The DNA of the CDR3 is TGTGCCTGGAGTGGAACAGCGGGGGCGTCAGATACGCAGTATTTT. The complete variable domain, with remaining parts taken from reference TRBV30 and TRBJ2-3, reads SQTIHQWPATLVQPVGSPLSLECTVEGTSNPNLYWYRQAAGRGLQLLFYSVGIGQISSEVPQNLSASRPQDRQFILSSKKLLLSDSGFYLCAWSGTAGASDTQYFGPGTRLTVL.

The V call is TRBV30, the J call TRBJ2-1; the D is unclear. Germline V gene sequence: CDR1 GTSNPN, CDR2 SVGIG (reference sequence). This CDR3 is built from 11 residues. The V end lost 2 bases, the J end lost 9 bases, and 8 bases lay between the germline ends. CDR3 amino acids: CAWSPVGEQFF. DNA for the CDR3: TGTGCCTGGAGTCCCGTTGGTGAGCAGTTCTTC. Complete variable domain (other parts from reference TRBV30 and TRBJ2-1): SQTIHQWPATLVQPVGSPLSLECTVEGTSNPNLYWYRQAAGRGLQLLFYSVGIGQISSEVPQNLSASRPQDRQFILSSKKLLLSDSGFYLCAWSPVGEQFFGPGTRLTVL.

Regarding this clone: The sample contains more than one DNA sequence encoding this CDR3. Here the CDR3 DNA reads TGTGCCAGTAGTCCCACTTACAATGAGCAGTTCTTC. This codes for CASSPTYNEQFF. The chain has TRBV19 and TRBJ2-1, with D unclear. V shed 5 bases and J shed 4 bases, with 6 bases lying between them. Germline V gives CDR1 LNHDA, CDR2 SQIVND (reference sequence). The CDR3 extends over 12 amino acids.

The gene calls are TRBV11-2 and TRBJ2-7; possible D gene TRBD2, 6 bases. Germline CDR1 SGHAT, CDR2 FQNNGV. The CDR3 is 15 residues long. The germline V and J ends were trimmed by 5 bases and 2 bases, with 16 bases remaining between them. The CDR3 reads CASSPLSSATYEQYF. In nucleotides, the CDR3 is TGTGCCAGCAGCCCGCTATCTAGCGCGACCTACGAGCAGTACTTC.

J is TRBJ2-7 and V is TRBV27; TRBD2 agrees at 8 bases. This CDR3 has 18 residues. Germline V gene data show CDR1 as MNHEY and CDR2 as SMNVEV (reference sequence). Trimming cost V 3 bases and J 2 bases; bases outside gene matches: 15. For the CDR3, the DNA is TGTGCCAGCAGTTTGGGCCTTTCGTCCGGGGGGGTTACCTACGAGCAGTACTTC. It yields the protein CASSLGLSSGGVTYEQYF.

The chain uses TRBV19 and TRBJ2-7; possible D gene TRBD1, 5 bases. CDR3 length equals 13 residues. V was clipped by 6 bases and J by 4 bases, with 13 bases between them. CDR1 and CDR2 (germline): LNHDA, SQIVND (reference sequence). The CDR3 coding sequence is TGTGCCAGTAGCTGGGGCCCAAATTACGAGCAGTACTTC. Amino acid sequence: CASSWGPNYEQYF.

A note on this clone: The sample carries other DNA sequences with the same CDR3. The chain recombines TRBV28 with TRBJ2-7; no definite D call. This CDR3 contains 14 residues. Germline V gene sequence: CDR1 MDHEN, CDR2 SYDVKM. Trimming left V 3 bases short and J 1 base short, with 10 bases between. CDR3: CASSFAGSSYEQYF. Written as DNA, the CDR3 is TGTGCCAGCAGTTTCGCCGGGTCTTCCTACGAGCAGTACTTC.

The V and J genes are TRBV18 and TRBJ1-1; a weak D match, TRBD1 (6 bases). The V end lost 3 bases, the J end lost 1 base, and 18 bases lay between the germline ends. The germline gives CDR1 KGHSH, CDR2 LQKENI. CDR3 length: 17 amino acids. Here the CDR3 reads CASSPDFGGAENTEAFF. DNA of the CDR3: TGTGCCAGCTCACCCGACTTTGGGGGGGCAGAGAACACTGAAGCTTTCTTT.

The chain carries TRBV6-6 and TRBJ1-1; the D gene is possibly TRBD1 (5 bases). The CDR3 consists of 14 residues. Germline values: CDR1 MNHNY, CDR2 SVGAGI (reference sequence). V dropped 2 bases and J dropped 1 base, with 8 bases sitting between them. This chain's CDR3 is CASSYVGGNTEAFF. Here the CDR3 DNA reads TGTGCCAGCAGTTACGTCGGGGGGAACACTGAAGCTTTCTTT.

J is TRBJ2-7 and V is TRBV29-1, with a weak D call TRBD1 (6 bases). V was clipped by 7 bases and J by 0 bases, with 16 bases between them. The CDR3 has 14 amino acids. CDR1 and CDR2 from the germline V gene are SQVTM and ANQGSEA. The CDR3 nucleotides are TGCAGCGCGATACTCAGGGGAACCTCCTACGAGCAGTACTTC. Encoded protein: CSAILRGTSYEQYF.

The V call is TRBV7-9, the J call TRBJ2-3, with D hard to call. V gave up 7 bases and J gave up 6 bases, with 17 bases separating them. The CDR3 extends over 14 amino acids. Germline CDR1 reads SEHNR; CDR2 reads FQNEAQ (reference sequence). CDR3 region: CASTSFGSEDTQYF. Written as DNA, the CDR3 is TGTGCCAGCACCTCCTTCGGGTCTGAGGATACGCAGTATTTT.

In the case of this clone: The junction departs from germline at one end; a sequencing error may be responsible. Other nucleotide sequences from this sample produce the same CDR3. The genes are TRBV5-6 and TRBJ1-2, with 8 bases fitting TRBD1. CDR3 size: 15 residues. Looked up from germline, CDR1 is SGHDT and CDR2 is YYEEEE. The CDR3 reads CASSLGTGPLYGYTF. CDR3 DNA: TGCGCCAGCAGTTTAGGGACAGGACCTTTGTATGGCTACACCTTC. Full variable domain (outside the CDR3, taken from reference TRBV5-6 and TRBJ1-2): DAGVTQSPTHLIKTRGQQVTLRCSPKSGHDTVSWYQQALGQGPQFIFQYYEEEERQRGNFPDRFSGHQFPNYSSELNVNALLLGDSALYLCASSLGTGPLYGYTFGSGTRLTVV.